These 8 T cell receptor beta chains originate from one sample sequenced in a study of cytomegalovirus exposure and HLA in healthy donors. Vbeta (60) and Jbeta (13) primers were used in the PCR. The assay was immunoSEQ multiplex PCR, and TCRdb's table has in-frame clones only and misses some. In the table there are 210,000 or so clones, more than 60% of which are singletons. Sequencing was done on a sample of PBMCs. These receptors were taken from a young woman in good health and CMV-seropositive.

CDR3 protein: CSAKTGPQRDTQYF. CDR3 sequence (DNA): TGCAGCGCCAAAACCGGACCTCAGAGGGATACCCAGTACTTC. V is TRBV29-1 and J is TRBJ2-5; perhaps TRBD2 as D (5 bases). The CDR3 spans 14 residues. The V gene's germline CDR1 is SQVTM and CDR2 ANQGSEA. V was shortened by 7 bases and J by 8 bases, with 23 bases between the two germline ends.

The rearrangement joins TRBV5-1 to TRBJ2-7; 9 nucleotides agree with TRBD1. V shed 6 bases and J 12 bases; nucleotides not matched to a gene: 19. CDR3 length: 15 residues. CDR1 and CDR2 (germline): SGHRS, YFSETQ. In DNA, the CDR3 is TGCGCCAGCAACCAGGAACCCATTGACAGGGGGTCTGGGTACTTC. Its protein is CASNQEPIDRGSGYF.

This clone was seen more than once but under ten times. CDR3 coding DNA: TGTGCCAGCAGCCAAACCAGAGGGACCTACGAGCAGTACTTC. This codes for CASSQTRGTYEQYF. The gene calls are TRBV4-2 and TRBJ2-7, with a weak D call TRBD2 (5 bases). Germline CDR1 is LGHNA and CDR2 is YNFKEQ. There are 14 residues in the CDR3. Trimming pared 2 bases from V and 2 bases from J, leaving 10 bases between.

V usage is TRBV7-9 and J usage is TRBJ1-5; D is uncertain. The V end was cut by 1 base, the J end by 5 bases, with 9 bases between. This CDR3 comprises 14 residues. Germline-derived CDR1 and CDR2 are SEHNR and FQNEAQ (reference sequence). The CDR3 DNA reads as TGTGCCAGCAGCTTAGACGTCGGTTATCAGCCCCAGCATTTT. Its protein product is CASSLDVGYQPQHF.

With respect to this clone: The sample holds other DNA sequences that translate to the same CDR3. The V and J genes are TRBV9 and TRBJ2-7, with a possible D match to TRBD1 (5 bases). This CDR3 spans 16 amino acids. Germline CDR1 SGDLS, CDR2 YYNGEE. The V end was cut by 0 bases, the J end by 0 bases, with 13 bases between. CDR3 sequence reads: CASSVAPIDSSYEQYF. CDR3 DNA sequence: TGTGCCAGCAGCGTAGCTCCCATCGACAGCTCCTACGAGCAGTACTTC.

The chain couples TRBV30 to TRBJ2-5; 8 nucleotides match TRBD2. The CDR3 loop spans 16 amino acids. Trimming at V came to 0 bases and at J to 4 bases, leaving 10 bases not matched to a gene. Germline CDR1 is GTSNPN and CDR2 is SVGIG (reference sequence). As DNA, the CDR3 is TGTGCCTGGAGTGTACTGGGACTAGTGGGCCGAGAGACCCAGTACTTC. It translates to CAWSVLGLVGRETQYF.

The chain carries TRBV5-4 and TRBJ1-3, with D possibly matching TRBD1 (5 bases). V lost 4 bases to trimming and J lost 4 bases, with 12 bases between them. The germline CDR1 and CDR2 sequences are SGHNT and YYREEE (reference sequence). The CDR3 has 14 residues. The CDR3 coding sequence is TGTGCCAGCAGCCCCGGACAATCGGGAAACACCATATATTTT. Protein sequence: CASSPGQSGNTIYF.

The gene calls are TRBV7-9 and TRBJ2-2, with D uncertain. The CDR3 runs 12 residues. The ends were cut back, 11 bases at V and 5 bases at J, with 12 bases in the middle. Looked up from germline, CDR1 is SEHNR and CDR2 is FQNEAQ (reference sequence). In DNA, the CDR3 is TGTGCCCTTTCCCGGGTAACCGGGGAGCTGTTTTTT. Protein sequence: CALSRVTGELFF. Based on the CDR3 plus reference TRBV7-9 and TRBJ2-2, the full variable domain is DTGVSQNPRHKITKRGQNVTFRCDPISEHNRLYWYRQTLGQGPEFLTYFQNEAQLEKSRLLSDRFSAERPKGSFSTLEIQRTEQGDSAMYLCALSRVTGELFFGEGSRLTVL.